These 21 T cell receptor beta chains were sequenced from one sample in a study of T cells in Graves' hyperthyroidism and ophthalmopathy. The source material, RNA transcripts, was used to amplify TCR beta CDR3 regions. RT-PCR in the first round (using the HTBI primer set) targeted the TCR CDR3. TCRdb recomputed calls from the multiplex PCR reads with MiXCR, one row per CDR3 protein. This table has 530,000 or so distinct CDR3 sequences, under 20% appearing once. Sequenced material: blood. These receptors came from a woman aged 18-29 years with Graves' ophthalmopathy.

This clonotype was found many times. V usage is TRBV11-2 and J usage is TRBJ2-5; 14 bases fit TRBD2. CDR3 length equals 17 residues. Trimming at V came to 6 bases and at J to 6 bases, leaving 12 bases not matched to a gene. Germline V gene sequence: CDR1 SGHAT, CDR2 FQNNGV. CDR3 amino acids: CASRPGTSGGRDQTQYF. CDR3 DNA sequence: TGTGCCAGCAGACCCGGGACTAGCGGGGGACGGGATCAGACCCAGTACTTC.

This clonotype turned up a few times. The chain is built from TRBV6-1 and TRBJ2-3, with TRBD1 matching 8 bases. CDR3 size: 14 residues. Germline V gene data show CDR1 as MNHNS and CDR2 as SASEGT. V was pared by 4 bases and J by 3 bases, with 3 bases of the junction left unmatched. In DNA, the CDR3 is TGTGCCAGCAGTGGACAGGGGTCAACAGATACGCAGTATTTT. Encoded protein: CASSGQGSTDTQYF.

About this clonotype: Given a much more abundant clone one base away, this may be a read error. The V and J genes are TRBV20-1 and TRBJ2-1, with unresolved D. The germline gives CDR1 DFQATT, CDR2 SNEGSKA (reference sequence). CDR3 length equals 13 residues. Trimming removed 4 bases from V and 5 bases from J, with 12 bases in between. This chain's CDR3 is CSAKAADNNEQFF. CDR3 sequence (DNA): TGCAGTGCTAAAGCCGCAGACAACAATGAGCAGTTCTTC.

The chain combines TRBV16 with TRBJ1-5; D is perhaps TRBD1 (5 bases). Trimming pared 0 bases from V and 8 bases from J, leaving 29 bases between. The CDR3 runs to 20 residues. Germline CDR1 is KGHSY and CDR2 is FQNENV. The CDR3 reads CASSQSLTGQGPTLGEPQHF. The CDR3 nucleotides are TGTGCCAGCAGCCAATCTTTGACTGGGCAGGGTCCCACCTTAGGGGAGCCCCAGCATTTT.

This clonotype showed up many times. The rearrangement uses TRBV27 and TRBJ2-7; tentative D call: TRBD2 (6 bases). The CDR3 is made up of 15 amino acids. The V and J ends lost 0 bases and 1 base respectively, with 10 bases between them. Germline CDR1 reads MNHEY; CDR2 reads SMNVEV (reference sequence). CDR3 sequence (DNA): TGTGCCAGCAGTTTATCGGTGGGGGGATCCTACGAGCAGTACTTC. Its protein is CASSLSVGGSYEQYF.

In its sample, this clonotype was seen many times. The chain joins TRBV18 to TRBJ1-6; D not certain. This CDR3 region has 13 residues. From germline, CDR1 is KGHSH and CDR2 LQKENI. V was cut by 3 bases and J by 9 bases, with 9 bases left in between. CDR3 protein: CASSPLMVSPLHF. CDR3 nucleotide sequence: TGTGCCAGCTCACCCCTTATGGTTTCACCCCTCCACTTT.

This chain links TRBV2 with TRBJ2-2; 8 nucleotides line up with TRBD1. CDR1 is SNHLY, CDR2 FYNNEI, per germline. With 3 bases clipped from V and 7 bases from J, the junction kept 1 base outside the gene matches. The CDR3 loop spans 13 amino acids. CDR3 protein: CASSDRGLGELFF. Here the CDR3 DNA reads TGTGCCAGCAGTGACAGGGGGCTCGGGGAGCTGTTTTTT. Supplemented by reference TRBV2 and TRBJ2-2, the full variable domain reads EPEVTQTPSHQVTQMGQEVILRCVPISNHLYFYWYRQILGQKVEFLVSFYNNEISEKSEIFDDQFSVERPDGSNFTLKIRSTKLEDSAMYFCASSDRGLGELFFGEGSRLTVL.

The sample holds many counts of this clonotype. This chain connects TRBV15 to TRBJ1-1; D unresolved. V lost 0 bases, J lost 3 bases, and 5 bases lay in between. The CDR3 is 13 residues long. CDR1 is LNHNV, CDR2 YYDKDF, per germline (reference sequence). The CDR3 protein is CATSREEYTEAFF. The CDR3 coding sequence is TGTGCCACCAGCAGAGAGGAATACACTGAAGCTTTCTTT.

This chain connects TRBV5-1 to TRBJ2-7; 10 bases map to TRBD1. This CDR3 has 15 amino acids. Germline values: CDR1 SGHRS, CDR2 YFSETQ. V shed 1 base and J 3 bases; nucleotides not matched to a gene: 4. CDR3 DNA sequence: TGCGCCAGCAGCTTGTTTGGGACAGGGGACTACGAGCAGTACTTC. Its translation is CASSLFGTGDYEQYF.

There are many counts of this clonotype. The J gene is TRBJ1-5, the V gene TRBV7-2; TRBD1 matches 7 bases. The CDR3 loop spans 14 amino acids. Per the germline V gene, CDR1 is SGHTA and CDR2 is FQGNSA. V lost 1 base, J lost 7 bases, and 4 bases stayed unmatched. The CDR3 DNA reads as TGTGCCAGCAGCTTAGGGGACAGATACCAGCCCCAGCATTTT. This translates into CASSLGDRYQPQHF.

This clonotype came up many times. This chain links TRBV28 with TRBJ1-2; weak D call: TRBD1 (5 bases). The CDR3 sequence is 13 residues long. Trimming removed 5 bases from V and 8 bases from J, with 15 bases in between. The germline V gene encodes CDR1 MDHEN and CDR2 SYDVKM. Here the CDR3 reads CASSTGAPTGYTF. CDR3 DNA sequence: TGTGCCAGCAGTACAGGCGCCCCCACGGGCTACACCTTC.

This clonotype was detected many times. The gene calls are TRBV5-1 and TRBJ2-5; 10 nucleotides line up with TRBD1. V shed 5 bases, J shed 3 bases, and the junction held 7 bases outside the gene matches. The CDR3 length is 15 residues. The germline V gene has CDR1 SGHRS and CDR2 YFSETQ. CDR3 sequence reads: CASRPAGTGEETQYF. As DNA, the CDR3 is TGCGCCAGCAGACCTGCGGGGACAGGGGAAGAGACCCAGTACTTC.

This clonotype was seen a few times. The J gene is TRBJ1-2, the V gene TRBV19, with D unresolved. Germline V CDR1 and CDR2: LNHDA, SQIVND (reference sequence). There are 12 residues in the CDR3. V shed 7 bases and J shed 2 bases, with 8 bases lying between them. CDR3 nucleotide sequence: TGTGCCAGTACCCAAGACAACTATGGCTACACCTTC. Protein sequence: CASTQDNYGYTF.

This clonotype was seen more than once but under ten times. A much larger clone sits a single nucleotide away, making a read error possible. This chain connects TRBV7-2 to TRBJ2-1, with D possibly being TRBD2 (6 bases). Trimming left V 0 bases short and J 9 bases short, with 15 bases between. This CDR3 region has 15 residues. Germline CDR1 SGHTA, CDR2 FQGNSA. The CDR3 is CASSLAGLPEGEQFF. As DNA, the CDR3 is TGTGCCAGCAGCTTAGCGGGACTCCCGGAGGGTGAGCAGTTCTTC.

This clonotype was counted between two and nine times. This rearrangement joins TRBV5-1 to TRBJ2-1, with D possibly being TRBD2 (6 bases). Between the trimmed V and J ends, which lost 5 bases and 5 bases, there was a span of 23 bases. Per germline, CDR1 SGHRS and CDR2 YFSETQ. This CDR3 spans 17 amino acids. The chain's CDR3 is CASRTGVRRDFDNEQFF. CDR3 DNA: TGCGCCAGCAGGACCGGGGTTCGCCGGGACTTCGACAATGAGCAGTTCTTC.

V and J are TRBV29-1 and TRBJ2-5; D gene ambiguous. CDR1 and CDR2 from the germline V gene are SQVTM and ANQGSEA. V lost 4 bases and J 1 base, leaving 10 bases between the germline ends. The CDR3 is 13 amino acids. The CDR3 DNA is TGCAGCGTTGTTTTCAAGTCCCAAGAGACCCAGTACTTC. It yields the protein CSVVFKSQETQYF.

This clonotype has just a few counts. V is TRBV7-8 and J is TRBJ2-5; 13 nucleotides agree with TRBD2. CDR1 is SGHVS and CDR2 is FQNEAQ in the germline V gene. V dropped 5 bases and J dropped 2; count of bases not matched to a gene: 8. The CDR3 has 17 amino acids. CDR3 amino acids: CASSPRGLAGEQETQYF. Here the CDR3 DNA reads TGTGCCAGCAGCCCCCGCGGACTAGCGGGAGAACAAGAGACCCAGTACTTC.

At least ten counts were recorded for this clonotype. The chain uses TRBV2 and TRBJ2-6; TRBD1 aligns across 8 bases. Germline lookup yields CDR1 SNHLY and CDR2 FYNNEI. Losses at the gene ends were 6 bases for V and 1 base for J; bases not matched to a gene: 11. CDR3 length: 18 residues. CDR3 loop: CASRKFGQGGSGANVLTF. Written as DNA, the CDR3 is TGTGCCAGCAGGAAGTTTGGACAGGGAGGATCTGGGGCCAACGTCCTGACTTTC.

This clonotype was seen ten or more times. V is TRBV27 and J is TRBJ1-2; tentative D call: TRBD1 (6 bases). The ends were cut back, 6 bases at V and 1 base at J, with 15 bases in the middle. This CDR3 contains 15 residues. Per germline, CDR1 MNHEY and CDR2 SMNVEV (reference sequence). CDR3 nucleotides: TGTGCCAGCAGGCCCGGGACAACCCTTAACTATGGCTACACCTTC. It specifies CASRPGTTLNYGYTF.

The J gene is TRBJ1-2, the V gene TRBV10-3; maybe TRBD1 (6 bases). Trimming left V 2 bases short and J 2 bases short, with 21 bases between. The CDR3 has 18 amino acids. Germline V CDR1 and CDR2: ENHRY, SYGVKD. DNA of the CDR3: TGTGCCATCAGTGAGGCGGGGGGCCGAGGGGATGGGAACTATGGCTACACCTTC. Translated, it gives CAISEAGGRGDGNYGYTF.

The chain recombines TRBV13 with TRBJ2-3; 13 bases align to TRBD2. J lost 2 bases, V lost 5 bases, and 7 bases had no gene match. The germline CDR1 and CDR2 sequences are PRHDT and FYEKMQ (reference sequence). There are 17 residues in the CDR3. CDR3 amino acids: CASSPRTSGGNTDTQYF. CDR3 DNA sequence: TGTGCCAGCAGCCCAAGGACTAGCGGGGGAAACACAGATACGCAGTATTTT.